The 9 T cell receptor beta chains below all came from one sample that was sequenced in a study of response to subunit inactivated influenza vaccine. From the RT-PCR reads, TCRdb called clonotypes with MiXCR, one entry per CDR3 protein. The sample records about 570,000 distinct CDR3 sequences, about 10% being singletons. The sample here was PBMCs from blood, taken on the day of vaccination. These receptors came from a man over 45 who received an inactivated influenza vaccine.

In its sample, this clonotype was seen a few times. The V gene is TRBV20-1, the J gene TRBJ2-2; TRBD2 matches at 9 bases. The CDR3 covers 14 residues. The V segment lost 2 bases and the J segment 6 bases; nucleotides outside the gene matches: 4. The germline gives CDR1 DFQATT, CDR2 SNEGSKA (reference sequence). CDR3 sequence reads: CSARTGTSPGELFF. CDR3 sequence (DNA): TGCAGTGCTAGAACCGGGACTAGCCCCGGGGAGCTGTTTTTT.

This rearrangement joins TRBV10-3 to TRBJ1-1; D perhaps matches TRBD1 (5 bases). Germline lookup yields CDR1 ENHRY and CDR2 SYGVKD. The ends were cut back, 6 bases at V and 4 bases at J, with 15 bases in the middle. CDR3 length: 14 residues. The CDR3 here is CAISDFSGGTEAFF. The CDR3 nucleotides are TGTGCCATCAGCGACTTTTCGGGGGGCACTGAAGCTTTCTTT.

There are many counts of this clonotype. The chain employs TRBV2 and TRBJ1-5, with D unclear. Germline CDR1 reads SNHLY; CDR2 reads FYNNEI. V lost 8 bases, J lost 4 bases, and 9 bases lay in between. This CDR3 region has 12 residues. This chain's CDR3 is CASSEGNQPQHF. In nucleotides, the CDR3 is TGTGCCAGCTCCGAGGGTAATCAGCCCCAGCATTTT.

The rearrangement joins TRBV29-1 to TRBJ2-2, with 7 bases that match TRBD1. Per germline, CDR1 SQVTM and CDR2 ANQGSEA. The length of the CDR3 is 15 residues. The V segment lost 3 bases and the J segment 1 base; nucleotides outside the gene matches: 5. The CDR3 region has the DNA TGCAGCGTTGAGGAATGGACAGGGAACACCGGGGAGCTGTTTTTT. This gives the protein CSVEEWTGNTGELFF.

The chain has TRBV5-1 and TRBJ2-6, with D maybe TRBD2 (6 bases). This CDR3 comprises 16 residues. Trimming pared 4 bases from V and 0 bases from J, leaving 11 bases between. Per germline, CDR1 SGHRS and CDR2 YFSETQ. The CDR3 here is CASSRYGSSGANVLTF. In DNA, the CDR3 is TGCGCCAGCAGCCGATACGGGAGCTCTGGGGCCAACGTCCTGACTTTC.

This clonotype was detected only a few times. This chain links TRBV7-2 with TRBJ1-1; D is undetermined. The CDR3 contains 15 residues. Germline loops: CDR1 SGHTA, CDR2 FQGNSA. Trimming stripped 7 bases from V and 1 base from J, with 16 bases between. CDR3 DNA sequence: TGTGCCAGCACCCCCCCGGGGTTGCGGAACACTGAAGCTTTCTTT. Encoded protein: CASTPPGLRNTEAFF. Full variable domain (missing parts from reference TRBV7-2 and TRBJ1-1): GAGVSQSPSNKVTEKGKDVELRCDPISGHTALYWYRQSLGQGLEFLIYFQGNSAPDKSGLPSDRFSAERTGGSVSTLTIQRTQQEDSAVYLCASTPPGLRNTEAFFGQGTRLTVV.

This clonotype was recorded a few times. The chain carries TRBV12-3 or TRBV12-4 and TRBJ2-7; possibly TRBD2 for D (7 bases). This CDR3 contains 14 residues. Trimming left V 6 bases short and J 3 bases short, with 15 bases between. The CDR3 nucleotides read TGTGCCAGCAGCCTGTGGGAGGGGGACTACGAGCAGTACTTC. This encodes CASSLWEGDYEQYF.

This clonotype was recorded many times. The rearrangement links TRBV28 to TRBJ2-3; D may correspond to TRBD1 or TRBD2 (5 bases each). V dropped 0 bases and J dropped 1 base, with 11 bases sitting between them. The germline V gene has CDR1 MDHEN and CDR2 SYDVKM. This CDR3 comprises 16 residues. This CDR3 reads CASSLWRGAGTDTQYF. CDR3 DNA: TGTGCCAGCAGTTTATGGAGGGGCGCGGGCACAGATACGCAGTATTTT.

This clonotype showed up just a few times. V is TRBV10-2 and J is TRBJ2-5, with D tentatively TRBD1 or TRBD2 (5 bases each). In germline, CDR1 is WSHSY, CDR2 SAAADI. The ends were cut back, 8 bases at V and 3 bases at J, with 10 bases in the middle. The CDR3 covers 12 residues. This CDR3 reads CASGTAKETQYF. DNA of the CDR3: TGCGCCAGCGGGACGGCCAAAGAGACCCAGTACTTC.